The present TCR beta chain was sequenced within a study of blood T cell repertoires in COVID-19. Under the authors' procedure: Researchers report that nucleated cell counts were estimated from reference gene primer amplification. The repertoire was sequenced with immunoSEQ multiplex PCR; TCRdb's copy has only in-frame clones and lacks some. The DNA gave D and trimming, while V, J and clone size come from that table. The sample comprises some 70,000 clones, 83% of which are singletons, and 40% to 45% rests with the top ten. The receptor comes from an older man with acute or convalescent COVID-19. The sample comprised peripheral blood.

The CDR3 nucleotides are TGTGCCAGCAGCACATTGGGACAGGGACATACCGGGGAGCTGTTTTTT. Amino acids: CASSTLGQGHTGELFF. V gene TRBV3-1 (or the pseudogene TRBV3-2) combines with J gene TRBJ2-2; 9 bases are shared with TRBD1. Germline V CDR1 and CDR2: LGHDT, YNNKEL (reference sequence). The CDR3 runs to 16 residues. V dropped 5 bases and J dropped 5; count of bases not matched to a gene: 9.